This T cell receptor beta chain originates from a study of CD4 and CD8 cells across lung adenocarcinoma regions. This CDR3 contains 16 residues. The V gene lost 2 bases and the J gene lost 10 bases, with 23 bases spanning the gap. From germline, CDR1 is WNHNN and CDR2 SYGVQD (reference sequence). Localized lung adenocarcinoma, a non-small cell lung cancer, affected the donors. Via MiXCR, TCRdb re-called the PCR reads, giving one row per CDR3 protein. The table includes approximately 10,000 distinct CDR3 sequences, approximately 46% detected once. Sequencing used CD8+ T cells from the margin of a lung tumor. The chain is built from TRBV10-1 and TRBJ2-5; D is ambiguous. The clonotype was recovered from a male donor with lung adenocarcinoma. The CD4 and CD8 labels of this study may be unreliable. CDR3 amino acids: CASSEAGRQAQNIQYF. The CDR3 bases are TGCGCCAGCAGTGAGGCCGGGCGGCAGGCCCAAAACATCCAGTACTTC.